Described below is a single T cell receptor (beta chain) sequence and its context. The antigen is unknown. TCRdb fed the 5' RACE reads into MiXCR, producing one record per CDR3 protein. Seen here are 130,000 to 150,000 distinct CDR3 sequences, roughly 19% observed once, and the top ten hold 2% to 2.5%. The record originates from a study of T-cell memory formation after mild COVID-19. Study as a whole: There were largely donor-specific TCR clusters.

The study's findings and limits: Shrinking CD4+ clones were chiefly CM and EM; CD8+ ones were chiefly EMRA. Clones that contracted from day 15 to 85 had balanced CD4/CD8; later expanders were CD4+ biased.

CDR3 length equals 13 residues. Trimming removed 0 bases from V and 6 bases from J, with 6 bases in between. CDR1 LGHNA and CDR2 YSLEER come from the germline V gene. The sequence was collected from an adult woman who had mild COVID-19 (a few samples of this study predate the infection). Cell type and time point are not known. Sequenced input: PBMCs or a T cell subset sorted from them (not recorded which). The J gene is TRBJ2-1, the V gene TRBV4-3; D gene ambiguous. The chain's CDR3 is CASSQEASNEQFF. The DNA for the CDR3 is TGCGCCAGCAGCCAAGAGGCGAGCAATGAGCAGTTCTTC.